This T cell receptor (beta chain) was observed in a study of T cells in Graves' hyperthyroidism and ophthalmopathy. RNA transcripts served as the template for amplifying TCR beta CDR3 regions. The HTBI set primed first-round TCR CDR3 RT-PCR. Using its own MiXCR run on the multiplex PCR reads, TCRdb lists one record per CDR3 protein. The table lists roughly 500,000 distinct CDR3 sequences, 46% of them singletons. Uncontrolled infection, other autoimmune disease, pregnancy or lactation led to exclusion. Material for sequencing was peripheral blood or thyroid tissue (not recorded which). This TCR was sampled from an adult woman with Graves' disease, either hyperthyroidism or ophthalmopathy (not recorded which).

CDR3 protein: CSVFSETQYF. The CDR3 DNA reads as TGCAGCGTTTTTAGTGAGACCCAGTACTTC. J is TRBJ2-5 and V is TRBV29-1; no definite D call. CDR3 length: 10 amino acids. The V gene lost 5 bases and the J gene lost 5 bases, with 6 bases spanning the gap. CDR1 is SQVTM, CDR2 ANQGSEA, per germline. Together with reference TRBV29-1 and TRBJ2-5, the CDR3 gives the full variable domain: SAVISQKPSRDICQRGTSLTIQCQVDSQVTMMFWYRQQPGQSLTLIATANQGSEATYESGFVIDKFPISRPNLTFSTLTVSNMSPEDSSIYLCSVFSETQYFGPGTRLLVL.